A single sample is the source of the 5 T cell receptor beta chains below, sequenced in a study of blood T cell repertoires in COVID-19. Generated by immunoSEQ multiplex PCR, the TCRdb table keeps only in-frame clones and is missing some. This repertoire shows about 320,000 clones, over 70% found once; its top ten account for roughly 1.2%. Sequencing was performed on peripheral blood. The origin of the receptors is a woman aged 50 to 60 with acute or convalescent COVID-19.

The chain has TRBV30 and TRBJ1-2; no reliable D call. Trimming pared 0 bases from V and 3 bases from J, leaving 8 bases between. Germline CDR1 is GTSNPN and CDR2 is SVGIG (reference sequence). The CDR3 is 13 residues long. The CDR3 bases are TGTGCCTGGAGTGTACAACAGCACTATGGCTACACCTTC. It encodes CAWSVQQHYGYTF.

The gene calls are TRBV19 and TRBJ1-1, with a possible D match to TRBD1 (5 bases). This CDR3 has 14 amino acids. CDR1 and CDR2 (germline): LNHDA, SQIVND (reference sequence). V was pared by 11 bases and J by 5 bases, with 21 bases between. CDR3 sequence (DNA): TGTGCCTGGACGTATGGACAAAAAATAACTGAAGCTTTCTTT. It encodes CAWTYGQKITEAFF.

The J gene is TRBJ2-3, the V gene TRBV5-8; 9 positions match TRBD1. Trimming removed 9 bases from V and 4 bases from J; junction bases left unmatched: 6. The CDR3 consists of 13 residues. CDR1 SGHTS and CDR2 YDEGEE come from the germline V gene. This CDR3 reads CANNRGRPDTQYF. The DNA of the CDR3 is TGTGCCAATAACAGGGGGCGCCCAGATACGCAGTATTTT.

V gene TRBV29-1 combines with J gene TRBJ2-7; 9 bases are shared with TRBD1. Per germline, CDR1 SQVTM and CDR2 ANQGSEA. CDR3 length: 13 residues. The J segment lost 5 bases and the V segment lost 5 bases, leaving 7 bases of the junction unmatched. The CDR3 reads CSVMGQGGNEQYF. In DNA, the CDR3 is TGCAGCGTTATGGGACAGGGTGGTAACGAGCAGTACTTC.

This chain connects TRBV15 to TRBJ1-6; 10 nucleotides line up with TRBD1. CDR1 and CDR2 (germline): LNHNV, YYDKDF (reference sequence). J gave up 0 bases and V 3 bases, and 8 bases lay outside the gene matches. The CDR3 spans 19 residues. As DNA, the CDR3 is TGTGCCACCAGCAGCCTCTGGGGACAGGGGAGCTCCTATAATTCACCCCTCCACTTT. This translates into CATSSLWGQGSSYNSPLHF. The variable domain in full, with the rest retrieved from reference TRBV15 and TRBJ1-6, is DAMVIQNPRYQVTQFGKPVTLSCSQTLNHNVMYWYQQKSSQAPKLLFHYYDKDFNNEADTPDNFQSRRPNTSFCFLDIRSPGLGDTAMYLCATSSLWGQGSSYNSPLHFGNGTRLTVT.